The rows below give T cell receptor beta chains drawn from one sample of a study of T cell responses to AZD1222 COVID-19 vaccine. Repertoires were generated with immunoSEQ multiplex PCR, while TCRdb's copy carries only in-frame clones and drops some. The sample lists under 200,000 clones, approximately 90% seen once, with approximately 0.97% in the top ten. The material was peripheral blood, obtained 28 days after the second AZD1222 dose. These receptor sequences come from an adult who received the AZD1222 COVID-19 vaccine. Each CDR3 is given with its conserved first and last residue. A D gene is named only where the DNA matches it firmly. Clone sizes are given selectively: once, few, many, or a class where the clone is expanded.

d_gene: .
abundance: .
v_gene: TRBV4-1
j_gene: TRBJ1-2
CDR3aa: CASSQDPVSYGYTF
CDR3nt: TGCGCCAGCAGCCAAGATCCGGTGAGCTATGGCTACACCTTC

d_gene: .
abundance: .
v_gene: TRBV6-1
j_gene: TRBJ1-3
CDR3aa: CASSARGLRSTSGNTIYF
CDR3nt: TGTGCCAGCAGTGCTCGTGGTTTGAGATCGACCTCTGGAAACACCATATATTTT

d_gene: .
abundance: .
v_gene: TRBV9
j_gene: TRBJ2-3
CDR3aa: CASSVEDSGTDTQYF
CDR3nt: TGTGCCAGCAGCGTTGAGGACTCTGGCACAGATACGCAGTATTTT

d_gene: .
abundance: .
v_gene: TRBV5-5
j_gene: TRBJ1-1
CDR3aa: CAGSRGRMNTEAFF
CDR3nt: TGTGCCGGCAGCCGGGGGCGGATGAACACTGAAGCTTTCTTT

d_gene: .
abundance: .
v_gene: TRBV27
j_gene: TRBJ2-7
CDR3aa: CASSSAEGLQYEQYF
CDR3nt: TGTGCCAGCAGTTCAGCTGAGGGCCTGCAGTACGAGCAGTACTTC

d_gene: TRBD2
abundance: .
v_gene: TRBV6-5
j_gene: TRBJ2-7
CDR3aa: CASSSTSGGTEQYF
CDR3nt: TGTGCCAGCAGCTCGACTAGCGGGGGGACGGAGCAGTACTTC

d_gene: TRBD2
abundance: .
v_gene: TRBV6-1
j_gene: TRBJ2-3
CDR3aa: CASSETSGVTDTQYF
CDR3nt: TGTGCCAGCAGTGAGACTAGCGGGGTCACAGATACGCAGTATTTT

d_gene: .
abundance: once
v_gene: TRBV27
j_gene: TRBJ1-2
CDR3aa: CASSSAPQGGYGYTF
CDR3nt: TGTGCCAGCAGTTCAGCCCCCCAGGGCGGATATGGCTACACCTTC

d_gene: .
abundance: .
v_gene: TRBV7-2
j_gene: TRBJ1-2
CDR3aa: CASSLGQGGRSGYTF
CDR3nt: TGTGCCAGCAGCTTAGGGCAGGGAGGGAGGTCGGGCTACACCTTC

d_gene: .
abundance: .
v_gene: TRBV18
j_gene: TRBJ2-5
CDR3aa: CASSPPGETQYF
CDR3nt: TGTGCCAGCTCACCACCGGGTGAGACCCAGTACTTC

d_gene: TRBD1
abundance: .
v_gene: TRBV4-1
j_gene: TRBJ1-6
CDR3aa: CASSHGGQGDSPLHF
CDR3nt: TGCGCCAGCAGCCATGGAGGACAGGGTGATTCACCCCTCCACTTT

d_gene: .
abundance: .
v_gene: TRBV7-6
j_gene: TRBJ1-3
CDR3aa: CASSRDSYSGNTIYF
CDR3nt: TGTGCCAGCAGCAGAGACAGTTACTCTGGAAACACCATATATTTT

d_gene: TRBD2
abundance: .
v_gene: TRBV5-1
j_gene: TRBJ2-2
CDR3aa: CASSLGTSGGMRELFF
CDR3nt: TGCGCCAGCAGCTTGGGGACTAGCGGGGGAATGAGGGAGCTGTTTTTT

d_gene: TRBD1
abundance: .
v_gene: TRBV30
j_gene: TRBJ1-5
CDR3aa: CAWSYSGTVSNQPQHF
CDR3nt: TGTGCCTGGAGCTACTCCGGGACAGTTAGCAATCAGCCCCAGCATTTT

d_gene: .
abundance: .
v_gene: TRBV19
j_gene: TRBJ1-3
CDR3aa: CASSILWGNVRDTIYF
CDR3nt: TGTGCCAGTAGCATCTTGTGGGGGAATGTTCGGGACACCATATATTTT

d_gene: TRBD1
abundance: .
v_gene: TRBV12-3/TRBV12-4
j_gene: TRBJ1-4
CDR3aa: CASSRDRFEKLFF
CDR3nt: TGTGCCAGCAGCCGGGACAGATTCGAAAAACTGTTTTTT

d_gene: TRBD1
abundance: .
v_gene: TRBV6-5
j_gene: TRBJ1-2
CDR3aa: CASSSSGGIGYGYTF
CDR3nt: TGTGCCAGTAGCAGTTCAGGGGGGATCGGCTATGGCTACACCTTC

d_gene: .
abundance: .
v_gene: TRBV7-9
j_gene: TRBJ2-2
CDR3aa: CASSLAGSAGELFF
CDR3nt: TGTGCCAGCAGCTTGGCAGGGTCGGCCGGGGAGCTGTTTTTT

d_gene: TRBD1
abundance: .
v_gene: TRBV18
j_gene: TRBJ1-5
CDR3aa: CASSREDRGIGGQPQHF
CDR3nt: TGTGCCAGCTCACGAGAGGACAGGGGGATCGGAGGGCAGCCCCAGCATTTT

d_gene: .
abundance: .
v_gene: TRBV5-1
j_gene: TRBJ2-7
CDR3aa: CASSLGATGLIYEQYF
CDR3nt: TGCGCCAGCAGCTTGGGGGCAACAGGGCTGATCTACGAGCAGTACTTC

d_gene: TRBD2
abundance: .
v_gene: TRBV9
j_gene: TRBJ2-7
CDR3aa: CASSRGGLGEQYF
CDR3nt: TGTGCCAGCAGCCGGGGGGGCCTAGGGGAGCAGTACTTC

d_gene: .
abundance: .
v_gene: TRBV6-1
j_gene: TRBJ2-2
CDR3aa: CASSGPAGRVTGELFF
CDR3nt: TGTGCCAGCAGTGGTCCAGCAGGGCGGGTCACCGGGGAGCTGTTTTTT

d_gene: .
abundance: .
v_gene: TRBV7-9
j_gene: TRBJ1-3
CDR3aa: CASSFPGAPPLGGNTIYF
CDR3nt: TGTGCCAGCAGCTTCCCGGGGGCCCCCCCCCTCGGTGGAAACACCATATATTTT

d_gene: .
abundance: .
v_gene: TRBV27
j_gene: TRBJ1-1
CDR3aa: CASRPLGNTEAFF
CDR3nt: TGTGCCAGCAGGCCTTTAGGGAACACTGAAGCTTTCTTT

d_gene: .
abundance: .
v_gene: TRBV19
j_gene: TRBJ1-5
CDR3aa: CASTDSPRTNQPQHF
CDR3nt: TGTGCCAGTACCGACTCCCCCAGGACAAATCAGCCCCAGCATTTT

d_gene: .
abundance: .
v_gene: TRBV6-5
j_gene: TRBJ1-5
CDR3aa: CASSFTGINQPQHF
CDR3nt: TGTGCCAGCAGTTTTACAGGGATCAATCAGCCCCAGCATTTT